The 5 T cell receptor beta chains presented below share a single source sample, sequenced in a study of regulatory T cells in long-lasting Graves disease. The time point was: newly diagnosed GD, antithyroid drugs for less than 3 months. PBMC-extracted RNA yielded the TCR library. For TCR beta, libraries came from iRepertoire HTBI primers and Arm-PCR of CDR3 regions. MiXCR, run by TCRdb on the multiplex PCR reads, gives a single entry per CDR3 protein. Counted here are about 440,000 distinct CDR3 sequences, about 16% occurring once; the ten biggest clones make up 20% to 25%. The same sample was also studied in work on T cells in Graves' hyperthyroidism and ophthalmopathy.

The sequencing here drew on peripheral blood mononuclear cells (PBMCs), taken at new diagnosis, from a patient treated with antithyroid drugs. These receptors were obtained from a young woman with Graves disease.

This clonotype was observed many times. This chain joins TRBV13 and TRBJ2-7; maybe TRBD1 (6 bases). The CDR3 spans 14 residues. CDR1 is PRHDT and CDR2 is FYEKMQ in the germline V gene (reference sequence). The V gene lost 4 bases and the J gene lost 3 bases, with 13 bases spanning the gap. For the CDR3, the DNA is TGTGCCAGCAGCTCCTTCGACAGGTACTACGAGCAGTACTTC. It encodes CASSSFDRYYEQYF. The full variable domain, rest sourced from reference TRBV13 and TRBJ2-7, is AAGVIQSPRHLIKEKRETATLKCYPIPRHDTVYWYQQGPGQDPQFLISFYEKMQSDKGSIPDRFSAQQFSDYHSELNMSSLELGDSALYFCASSSFDRYYEQYFGPGTRLTVT.

Many counts were recorded for this clonotype. The chain employs TRBV13 and TRBJ2-5; weak D call: TRBD1 (6 bases). The germline V gene encodes CDR1 PRHDT and CDR2 FYEKMQ (reference sequence). The CDR3 consists of 16 residues. The V end was cut by 5 bases, the J end by 2 bases, with 18 bases between. CDR3 DNA sequence: TGTGCCAGCAGCCATGCAGGACAGACTCAACAAGAGACCCAGTACTTC. Its protein product is CASSHAGQTQQETQYF.

This chain links TRBV20-1 with TRBJ2-7; TRBD1 matches at 10 bases. V shed 5 bases, J shed 6 bases, and the junction held 10 bases outside the gene matches. CDR3 size: 14 residues. Germline values: CDR1 DFQATT, CDR2 SNEGSKA (reference sequence). This chain's CDR3 is CSAARDRGPLEQYF. Here the CDR3 DNA reads TGCAGTGCTGCTCGGGACAGGGGACCGCTCGAGCAGTACTTC.

This clonotype was counted between two and nine times. V is TRBV3-1 and J is TRBJ2-1; 8 nucleotides align to TRBD2. Unmatched junction bases numbered 14, after V lost 8 bases and J lost 5 bases. In germline, CDR1 is LGHDT, CDR2 YNNKEL (reference sequence). The CDR3 extends over 16 amino acids. The CDR3 protein is CASHQKAGAGDNEQFF. DNA for the CDR3: TGTGCCAGCCACCAAAAAGCGGGAGCCGGCGACAATGAGCAGTTCTTC.

The chain recombines TRBV2 with TRBJ1-1; no definite D call. V lost 6 bases to trimming and J lost 4 bases, with 9 bases between them. There are 12 residues in the CDR3. CDR1 and CDR2 from the germline V gene are SNHLY and FYNNEI. The CDR3 DNA follows: TGTGCCAGCAGCCCCCTCGCCACTGAAGCTTTCTTT. Encoded protein: CASSPLATEAFF.